The 21 T cell receptor beta chains in this list originate from one sample, sequenced in a study of T cell responses to AZD1222 COVID-19 vaccine. TCRdb keeps only in-frame clones here, not all; method: immunoSEQ multiplex PCR. The top ten clones hold about 7.7% of a sample with 95,000 to 150,000 clones, around 93% of them seen once. The sequenced sample was peripheral blood, obtained 28 days after the second AZD1222 dose. The receptors were gathered from an adult who received the AZD1222 COVID-19 vaccine.

This sequence joins TRBV7-2 and TRBJ1-1; 9 bases are a match to TRBD1. The CDR3 runs 14 residues. Germline values: CDR1 SGHTA, CDR2 FQGNSA. V lost 5 bases and J lost 5; bases outside the gene matches: 6. CDR3 nucleotides: TGTGCCAGCAGCCCGACAGGGGGTCGGACTGAAGCTTTCTTT. Translating it yields CASSPTGGRTEAFF.

This chain connects TRBV11-3 to TRBJ2-1; D not resolved. CDR1 is SGHNT and CDR2 is YENEEA in the germline V gene. V was cut by 1 base and J by 9 bases, with 7 bases left in between. This CDR3 spans 12 amino acids. CDR3 bases: TGTGCCAGCAGCTTAGTGGTGGGTGAGCAGTTCTTC. Protein: CASSLVVGEQFF.

This chain uses TRBV7-9 with TRBJ2-1, with D perhaps matching TRBD2 (7 bases). Germline V gene sequence: CDR1 SEHNR, CDR2 FQNEAQ (reference sequence). Trimming left V 3 bases short and J 4 bases short, with 19 bases between. There are 17 residues in the CDR3. CDR3 nucleotides: TGTGCCAGCAGCTTCCTGGAAGGGGGAGGGCTTTACAATGAGCAGTTCTTC. It specifies CASSFLEGGGLYNEQFF.

The rearrangement joins TRBV29-1 to TRBJ2-5; D is unclear. V was cut by 4 bases and J by 3 bases, with 12 bases left in between. Germline CDR1 reads SQVTM; CDR2 reads ANQGSEA. The CDR3 runs 13 residues. This CDR3 is CSVGAQQKETQYF. The CDR3 DNA reads as TGCAGCGTTGGGGCCCAGCAGAAAGAGACCCAGTACTTC.

The genes are TRBV10-3 and TRBJ1-6, with 7 bases lining up with TRBD1. The CDR3 contains 15 residues. Germline loops: CDR1 ENHRY, CDR2 SYGVKD. The V and J ends lost 4 bases and 5 bases, in that order; junction bases with no gene match: 5. CDR3 amino acids: CAISARDSNNSPLHF. Written as DNA, the CDR3 is TGTGCCATCAGTGCCCGGGACAGTAATAATTCACCCCTCCACTTT.

V and J are TRBV28 and TRBJ2-7; 10 bases line up with TRBD1. J was trimmed by 6 bases and V by 9 bases; bases with no gene match: 17. Germline loops: CDR1 MDHEN, CDR2 SYDVKM. The CDR3 totals 16 residues. The CDR3 region has the DNA TGTGCCAGTATACGCTACCGGGACAGGGGCTTGGGCGAGCAGTACTTC. Its protein is CASIRYRDRGLGEQYF.

The rearrangement links TRBV28 to TRBJ2-5, with TRBD1 identical over 10 bases. The CDR3 covers 15 residues. V lost 8 bases, J lost 7 bases, and 13 bases stayed unmatched. Per germline, CDR1 MDHEN and CDR2 SYDVKM. The CDR3 reads CASVVGTGVLATQYF. The CDR3 nucleotides read TGTGCCAGCGTGGTCGGGACAGGGGTTTTAGCGACCCAGTACTTC.

The gene calls are TRBV5-1 and TRBJ1-1; D gene uncertain. Trimming pared 3 bases from V and 1 base from J, leaving 13 bases between. This CDR3 has 15 amino acids. Germline CDR1 is SGHRS and CDR2 is YFSETQ. CDR3 nucleotide sequence: TGCGCCAGCAGCTCGGGAACACATCCGAACACTGAAGCTTTCTTT. It specifies CASSSGTHPNTEAFF.

The rearrangement uses TRBV15 and TRBJ1-6, with a possible D match to TRBD1 (6 bases). The length of the CDR3 is 17 residues. In germline, CDR1 is LNHNV, CDR2 YYDKDF (reference sequence). V shed 2 bases and J shed 7 bases, with 18 bases lying between them. CDR3 sequence: CATSRLSRGRRNSPLHF. In nucleotides, the CDR3 is TGTGCCACCAGCAGACTCTCTCGGGGGCGCAGGAATTCACCCCTCCACTTT.

This sequence joins TRBV19 and TRBJ1-5, with D unclear. CDR1 LNHDA and CDR2 SQIVND come from the germline V gene (reference sequence). There are 12 residues in the CDR3. The V and J ends lost 8 bases and 4 bases respectively, with 9 bases between them. CDR3 sequence reads: CASGLGNQPQHF. CDR3 coding DNA: TGTGCCAGTGGCCTAGGGAATCAGCCCCAGCATTTT.

In this sample, this clone turned up a few times. This rearrangement joins TRBV2 to TRBJ2-7; D gene uncertain. The CDR3 extends over 14 amino acids. Germline loops: CDR1 SNHLY, CDR2 FYNNEI. The V gene lost 8 bases and the J gene lost 6 bases, with 20 bases spanning the gap. CDR3 residues: CASRSDAALGEQYF. In nucleotides, the CDR3 is TGTGCCAGCCGGTCGGACGCGGCCCTCGGCGAGCAGTACTTC.

V is TRBV11-1 and J is TRBJ2-7, with D possibly being TRBD1 (5 bases). Trimming stripped 4 bases from V and 2 bases from J, with 12 bases between. This CDR3 has 14 residues. In germline, CDR1 is SGHAT, CDR2 FQDESV (reference sequence). The DNA for the CDR3 is TGTGCCAGCAGCTCCCGTAGGGGCCCCTACGAGCAGTACTTC. It yields the protein CASSSRRGPYEQYF.

This chain connects TRBV13 to TRBJ1-4; 7 positions match TRBD1. This CDR3 is built from 16 residues. Germline-derived CDR1 and CDR2 are PRHDT and FYEKMQ (reference sequence). The junction had 5 bases not matched to a gene; V was cut back by 4 bases and J by 0 bases. CDR3 protein: CASSSRDSSTNEKLFF. In nucleotides, the CDR3 is TGTGCCAGCAGCTCTCGGGACAGTTCAACTAATGAAAAACTGTTTTTT.

The chain recombines TRBV2 with TRBJ2-1, with TRBD2 identical over 12 bases. The length of the CDR3 is 14 residues. Germline V CDR1 and CDR2: SNHLY, FYNNEI. V trimming: 7 bases; J trimming: 8 bases; junction bases outside the gene matches: 6. The CDR3 loop is CASMRLAGADEQFF. In DNA form, the CDR3 reads TGTGCCAGCATGAGACTAGCGGGAGCCGATGAGCAGTTCTTC.

The chain has TRBV30 and TRBJ2-1; 9 nucleotides line up with TRBD2. The CDR3 covers 14 residues. Germline V gene lookup returns CDR1 GTSNPN and CDR2 SVGIG (reference sequence). V lost 3 bases, J lost 8 bases, and 8 bases stayed unmatched. This chain's CDR3 is CAWRVISGSHEQFF. In DNA form, the CDR3 reads TGTGCCTGGAGAGTGATTAGCGGGAGCCATGAGCAGTTCTTC.

This sequence joins TRBV5-4 and TRBJ2-1; no clear D gene. The CDR3 is 15 amino acids. V was cut by 4 bases and J by 4 bases, with 15 bases left in between. Germline CDR1 and CDR2: SGHNT and YYREEE (reference sequence). CDR3 bases: TGTGCCAGCAGCCCGGGTAAGAACTATTACAATGAGCAGTTCTTC. Translation gives CASSPGKNYYNEQFF. The entire variable domain, with the rest obtained from reference TRBV5-4 and TRBJ2-1, is as follows: ETGVTQSPTHLIKTRGQQVTLRCSSQSGHNTVSWYQQALGQGPQFIFQYYREEENGRGNFPPRFSGLQFPNYSSELNVNALELDDSALYLCASSPGKNYYNEQFFGPGTRLTVL.

The V and J genes are TRBV19 and TRBJ2-1; possibly TRBD2 for D (5 bases). V lost 3 bases, J lost 2 bases, and 11 bases lay in between. Germline-derived CDR1 and CDR2 are LNHDA and SQIVND (reference sequence). The CDR3 has 15 residues. CDR3 amino acids: CASSMVATPYNEQFF. CDR3 DNA sequence: TGTGCCAGTAGTATGGTAGCGACCCCCTACAATGAGCAGTTCTTC.

The chain recombines TRBV7-9 with TRBJ2-2; D uncertain. CDR1 is SEHNR and CDR2 is FQNEAQ in the germline V gene (reference sequence). The CDR3 extends over 12 amino acids. The V end was cut by 7 bases, the J end by 6 bases, with 9 bases between. The CDR3 spells CASTLWPGELFF. As DNA, the CDR3 is TGTGCCAGCACCCTGTGGCCCGGGGAGCTGTTTTTT.

The chain employs TRBV10-3 and TRBJ1-3, with a possible D match to TRBD1 (6 bases). Trimming stripped 10 bases from V and 0 bases from J, with 13 bases between. Germline lookup yields CDR1 ENHRY and CDR2 SYGVKD. This CDR3 is built from 14 residues. This CDR3 reads CATMEGGSGNTIYF. The CDR3, as DNA: TGTGCCACCATGGAAGGGGGCTCTGGAAACACCATATATTTT.

The chain combines TRBV4-2 with TRBJ2-5; either TRBD1 or TRBD2 may supply D (7 bases each). The CDR3 runs to 16 residues. Trimming left V 4 bases short and J 4 bases short, with 19 bases between. In germline, CDR1 is LGHNA, CDR2 YNFKEQ. CDR3 residues: CASSPQGGVLRETQYF. CDR3 coding DNA: TGTGCCAGCAGCCCTCAGGGGGGGGTCCTAAGAGAGACCCAGTACTTC.

This sequence joins TRBV10-3 and TRBJ1-5; TRBD1 might be the D (6 bases). V lost 2 bases and J 6 bases, leaving 11 bases between the germline ends. The CDR3 has 14 residues. Germline V lookup: CDR1 ENHRY, CDR2 SYGVKD. CDR3 sequence (DNA): TGTGCCATCAGTGAGGACAGGACGAGTCAGCCCCAGCATTTT. Translated, it gives CAISEDRTSQPQHF.